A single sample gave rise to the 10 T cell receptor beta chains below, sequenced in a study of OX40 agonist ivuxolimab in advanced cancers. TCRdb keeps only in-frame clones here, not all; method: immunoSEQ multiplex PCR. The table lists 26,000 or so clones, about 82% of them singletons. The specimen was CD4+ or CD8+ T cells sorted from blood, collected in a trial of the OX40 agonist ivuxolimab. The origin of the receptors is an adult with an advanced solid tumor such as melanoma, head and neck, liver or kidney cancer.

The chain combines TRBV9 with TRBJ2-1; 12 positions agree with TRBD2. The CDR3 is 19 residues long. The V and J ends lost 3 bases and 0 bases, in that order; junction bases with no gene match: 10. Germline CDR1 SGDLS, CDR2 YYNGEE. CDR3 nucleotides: TGTGCCAGCAGCGAAGGACTAGCGGGACTGGGAAGCTCCTACAATGAGCAGTTCTTC. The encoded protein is CASSEGLAGLGSSYNEQFF.

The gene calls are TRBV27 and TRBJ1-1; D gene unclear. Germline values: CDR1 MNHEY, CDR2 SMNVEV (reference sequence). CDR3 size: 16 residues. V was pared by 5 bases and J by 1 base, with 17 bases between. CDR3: CASSQLVQAPNTEAFF. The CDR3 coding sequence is TGTGCCAGCAGTCAACTTGTTCAGGCCCCGAACACTGAAGCTTTCTTT.

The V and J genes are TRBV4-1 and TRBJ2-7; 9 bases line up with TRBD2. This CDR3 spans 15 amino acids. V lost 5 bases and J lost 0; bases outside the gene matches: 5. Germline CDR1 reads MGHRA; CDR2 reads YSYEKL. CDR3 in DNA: TGCGCCAGCAGCGCGGGTAGCGGGAGCTCCTACGAGCAGTACTTC. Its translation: CASSAGSGSSYEQYF.

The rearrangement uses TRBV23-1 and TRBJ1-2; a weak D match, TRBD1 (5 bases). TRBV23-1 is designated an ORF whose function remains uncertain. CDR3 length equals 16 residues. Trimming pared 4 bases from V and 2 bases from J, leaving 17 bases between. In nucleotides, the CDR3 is TGCGCCAGCAGTCCCCGGGGGGGAGAAAGAAACTATGGCTACACCTTC. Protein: CASSPRGGERNYGYTF.

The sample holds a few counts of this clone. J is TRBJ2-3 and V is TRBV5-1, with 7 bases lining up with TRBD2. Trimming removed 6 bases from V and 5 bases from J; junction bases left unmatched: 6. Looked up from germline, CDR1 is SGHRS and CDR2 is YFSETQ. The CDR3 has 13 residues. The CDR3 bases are TGCGCCAGCAACGCGGGGGTGGGAGATACGCAGTATTTT. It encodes CASNAGVGDTQYF. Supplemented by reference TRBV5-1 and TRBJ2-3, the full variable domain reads KAGVTQTPRYLIKTRGQQVTLSCSPISGHRSVSWYQQTPGQGLQFLFEYFSETQRNKGNFPGRFSGRQFSNSRSEMNVSTLELGDSALYLCASNAGVGDTQYFGPGTRLTVL.

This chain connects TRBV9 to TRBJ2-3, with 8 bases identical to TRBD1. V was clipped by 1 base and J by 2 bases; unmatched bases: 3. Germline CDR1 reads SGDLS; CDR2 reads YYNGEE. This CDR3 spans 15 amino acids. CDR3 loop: CASSVMDRATDTQYF. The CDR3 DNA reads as TGTGCCAGCAGCGTAATGGACAGGGCCACAGATACGCAGTATTTT.

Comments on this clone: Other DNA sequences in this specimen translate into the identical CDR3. The CDR3 here is CASSQETGGYEQYF. DNA for the CDR3: TGCGCCAGCAGCCAAGAAACAGGGGGATACGAGCAGTACTTC. The chain is built from TRBV4-1 and TRBJ2-7, with 8 bases lining up with TRBD1. Germline V lookup: CDR1 MGHRA, CDR2 YSYEKL. There are 14 residues in the CDR3. V trimming: 0 bases; J trimming: 4 bases; junction bases outside the gene matches: 2.

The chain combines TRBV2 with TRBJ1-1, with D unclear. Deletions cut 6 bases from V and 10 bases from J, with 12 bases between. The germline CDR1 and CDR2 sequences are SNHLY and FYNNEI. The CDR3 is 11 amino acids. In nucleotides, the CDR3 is TGTGCCAGCAGAGGGCCGCTAGGAGCTTTCTTT. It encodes CASRGPLGAFF. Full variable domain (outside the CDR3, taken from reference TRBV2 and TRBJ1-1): EPEVTQTPSHQVTQMGQEVILRCVPISNHLYFYWYRQILGQKVEFLVSFYNNEISEKSEIFDDQFSVERPDGSNFTLKIRSTKLEDSAMYFCASRGPLGAFFGQGTRLTVV.

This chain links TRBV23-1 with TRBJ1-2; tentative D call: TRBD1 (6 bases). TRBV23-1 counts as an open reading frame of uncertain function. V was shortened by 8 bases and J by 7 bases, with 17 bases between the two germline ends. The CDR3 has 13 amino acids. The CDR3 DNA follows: TGCGCCAGCGGCCTTCACGGGGGGCTTGGCTACACCTTC. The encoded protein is CASGLHGGLGYTF.

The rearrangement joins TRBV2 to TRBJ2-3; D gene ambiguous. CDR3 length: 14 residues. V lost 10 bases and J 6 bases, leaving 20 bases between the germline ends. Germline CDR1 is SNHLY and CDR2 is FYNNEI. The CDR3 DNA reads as TGTGCCACCCCAAGCCCAGGCAGGACGGATACGCAGTATTTT. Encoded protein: CATPSPGRTDTQYF. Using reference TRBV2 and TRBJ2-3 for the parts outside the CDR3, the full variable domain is EPEVTQTPSHQVTQMGQEVILRCVPISNHLYFYWYRQILGQKVEFLVSFYNNEISEKSEIFDDQFSVERPDGSNFTLKIRSTKLEDSAMYFCATPSPGRTDTQYFGPGTRLTVL.